These T cell receptor beta chains were read from a single sample in a study of blood T cell repertoires in COVID-19. TCRdb keeps only in-frame clones here, not all; method: immunoSEQ multiplex PCR. The sample includes about 290,000 clones, just over 85% of them seen just once. The sequenced sample was peripheral blood. These receptors were obtained from a woman in her 30s with active or convalescent COVID-19. Each CDR3 is given with its conserved first and last residue. A D gene is named only where the DNA matches it firmly. Part of the rows lack a size; the others show once, few, many or a class for expanded clones.

D,J,size,V,length,CDR3,DNA
NA,TRBJ2-1,NA,TRBV24-1,15,CATSDPHRGFSEQFF,TGTGCCACCAGTGACCCCCACCGGGGGTTCAGTGAGCAGTTCTTC
NA,TRBJ1-2,NA,TRBV9,14,CASSPRRRDYGYTF,TGTGCCAGCAGCCCTCGGAGGAGAGACTATGGCTACACCTTC
TRBD2,TRBJ2-2,NA,TRBV5-1,16,CASSLVAGAYTGELFF,TGCGCCAGCAGCTTGGTAGCGGGGGCCTATACCGGGGAGCTGTTTTTT
TRBD1,TRBJ1-2,NA,TRBV5-6,16,CASSEGAASLQYGYTF,TGTGCCAGCAGCGAGGGGGCAGCTTCTCTTCAATATGGCTACACCTTC
NA,TRBJ2-3,NA,TRBV2,13,CASSGVGGDTQYF,TGTGCCAGCAGTGGTGTAGGGGGAGATACGCAGTATTTT
TRBD1,TRBJ2-1,NA,TRBV18,17,CASSPPEDRGRGNEQFF,TGTGCCAGCTCACCACCGGAGGACAGGGGTCGCGGCAATGAGCAGTTCTTC
NA,TRBJ1-3,NA,TRBV3-1/TRBV3-2,15,CASSQMTGLGNTIYF,TGTGCCAGCAGCCAGATGACGGGACTTGGAAACACCATATATTTT
NA,TRBJ1-1,NA,TRBV28,12,CASSQYGTEAFF,TGTGCCAGCAGCCAGTATGGCACTGAAGCTTTCTTT
NA,TRBJ1-3,NA,TRBV19,14,CASSGAALGNTIYF,TGTGCCAGTAGTGGGGCGGCTCTAGGAAACACCATATATTTT
NA,TRBJ2-5,NA,TRBV21-1,19,CASSKPPLATGREEETQYF,TGTGCCAGCAGCAAACCCCCCCTAGCGACAGGCCGGGAGGAAGAGACCCAGTACTTC
NA,TRBJ2-3,NA,TRBV2,13,CASSAGGADTQYF,TGTGCCAGCAGTGCCGGGGGTGCAGATACGCAGTATTTT
TRBD2,TRBJ2-5,once,TRBV6-2/TRBV6-3,15,CASSLPGLAGETQYF,TGTGCCAGCAGTTTGCCGGGACTAGCGGGGGAGACCCAGTACTTC
NA,TRBJ1-1,once,TRBV25-1,12,CASRAPGVMAFF,TGTGCCAGCCGGGCTCCGGGGGTGATGGCTTTCTTT
TRBD2,TRBJ2-1,once,TRBV7-3,17,CASSSWTSGANRGEQFF,TGTGCCAGCAGCTCCTGGACTAGCGGGGCCAATCGCGGGGAGCAGTTCTTC
NA,TRBJ2-5,NA,TRBV7-7,13,CASALGLKETQYF,TGTGCTAGCGCTCTGGGCCTTAAAGAGACCCAGTACTTC
TRBD1,TRBJ1-2,few,TRBV7-2,15,CASSQIPTGVSGYTF,TGTGCCAGCAGCCAAATCCCGACAGGGGTTAGTGGCTACACCTTC
NA,TRBJ1-4,NA,TRBV25-1,15,CASSELGRADEKLFF,TGTGCCAGCAGTGAATTAGGCAGGGCTGATGAAAAACTGTTTTTT
TRBD2,TRBJ2-2,NA,TRBV28,16,CASSRTGGINTGELFF,TGTGCCAGCAGCCGGACGGGGGGGATCAACACCGGGGAGCTGTTTTTT
NA,TRBJ1-5,NA,TRBV10-3,16,CAISEQEGFSNQPQHF,TGTGCCATCAGTGAACAGGAAGGGTTTAGCAATCAGCCCCAGCATTTT
TRBD1,TRBJ2-7,NA,TRBV28,15,CASSSTRDRGHEQYF,TGTGCCAGCAGTTCAACCCGGGACAGGGGACACGAGCAGTACTTC
NA,TRBJ2-3,NA,TRBV19,13,CASSTGPTDTQYF,TGTGCCAGTAGTACAGGTCCCACAGATACGCAGTATTTT
TRBD1,TRBJ2-1,NA,TRBV5-1,15,CASSTGQGAGNEQFF,TGCGCCAGCAGCACTGGACAGGGGGCAGGGAATGAGCAGTTCTTC
NA,TRBJ2-2,NA,TRBV9,16,CASSTRGLSNTGELFF,TGTGCCAGCAGCACCCGGGGACTTTCTAACACCGGGGAGCTGTTTTTT
TRBD1,TRBJ2-2,NA,TRBV28,15,CASSLTGENTGELFF,TGTGCCAGCAGTTTGACAGGGGAGAACACCGGGGAGCTGTTTTTT
NA,TRBJ2-3,NA,TRBV6-4,15,CASSDTAGSTDTQYF,TGTGCCAGCAGTGACACGGCGGGGAGCACAGATACGCAGTATTTT
NA,TRBJ1-1,NA,TRBV2,12,CASSSRGTEAFF,TGTGCCAGCAGCTCCCGGGGCACTGAAGCTTTCTTT
NA,TRBJ1-2,few,TRBV7-2,17,CASSLVIGYRANYGYTF,TGTGCCAGCAGCTTAGTGATAGGGTACAGGGCCAACTATGGCTACACCTTC
NA,TRBJ2-2,NA,TRBV6-1,16,CASSERGLENTGELFF,TGTGCCAGCAGTGAAAGGGGTCTAGAAAACACCGGGGAGCTGTTTTTT
NA,TRBJ1-2,NA,TRBV2,15,CASSTPSGQPDGYTF,TGTGCCAGCAGTACCCCTTCCGGACAGCCGGATGGCTACACCTTC
NA,TRBJ2-5,NA,TRBV3-1/TRBV3-2,13,CASSHPGGETQYF,TGTGCCAGCAGCCACCCAGGGGGGGAGACCCAGTACTTC
NA,TRBJ1-1,NA,TRBV15,12,CATSSVNTEAFF,TGTGCCACCAGCAGCGTGAACACTGAAGCTTTCTTT
TRBD2,TRBJ2-1,NA,TRBV7-3,15,CASSSPGGAYNEQFF,TGTGCCAGCAGCTCCCCGGGGGGGGCCTACAATGAGCAGTTCTTC
NA,TRBJ2-7,NA,TRBV19,14,CASSIDRGTYEQYF,TGTGCCAGTAGTATAGACAGGGGAACCTACGAGCAGTACTTC
TRBD2,TRBJ2-6,NA,TRBV18,16,CASSPSGGSGANVLTF,TGTGCCAGCTCACCAAGCGGGGGCTCTGGGGCCAACGTCCTGACTTTC
NA,TRBJ2-3,NA,TRBV2,14,CASSEVESTDTQYF,TGTGCCAGCAGTGAGGTTGAGTCCACAGATACGCAGTATTTT
NA,TRBJ1-2,many,TRBV7-2,13,CASSLNSRGGYTF,TGTGCCAGCAGCCTTAACTCCCGCGGGGGCTACACCTTC
NA,TRBJ2-4,NA,TRBV6-4,13,CASRVGGKNIQYF,TGTGCCAGCCGGGTCGGAGGGAAAAACATTCAGTACTTC
TRBD1,TRBJ2-1,few,TRBV3-1/TRBV3-2,12,CASSSTGEKQFF,TGTGCCAGCAGCTCAACAGGGGAGAAGCAGTTCTTC
NA,TRBJ2-7,few,TRBV9,14,CASSVEAGTYEQYF,TGTGCCAGCAGCGTAGAGGCCGGGACCTACGAGCAGTACTTC
TRBD2,TRBJ2-1,once,TRBV27,15,CASSLRAGGAGEQFF,TGTGCCAGCAGTCTTCGGGCGGGGGGGGCTGGGGAGCAGTTCTTC
TRBD2,TRBJ2-7,NA,TRBV11-2,16,CASSLGLAGGAYEQYF,TGTGCCAGCAGCTTAGGCCTAGCGGGGGGCGCCTACGAGCAGTACTTC
NA,TRBJ1-1,NA,TRBV15,15,CATSRDGGPGTEAFF,TGTGCCACCAGCAGAGACGGGGGACCTGGAACTGAAGCTTTCTTT
TRBD1,TRBJ2-1,NA,TRBV3-1/TRBV3-2,15,CASSGRDRGDNEQFF,TGTGCCAGCAGCGGCCGGGACAGGGGGGACAATGAGCAGTTCTTC
NA,TRBJ1-6,NA,TRBV6-6,13,CASSVEVNSPLHF,TGTGCCAGCAGTGTGGAGGTAAATTCACCCCTCCACTTT
TRBD2,TRBJ2-1,NA,TRBV11-2,16,CASSLIAGAIDNEQFF,TGTGCCAGCAGCCTTATAGCGGGGGCCATCGACAATGAGCAGTTCTTC
TRBD1,TRBJ1-2,NA,TRBV27,13,CASRPRQGASYTF,TGTGCCAGCAGGCCGAGACAGGGGGCGAGCTACACCTTC
NA,TRBJ2-3,NA,TRBV3-1/TRBV3-2,15,CASSLRGPRTDTQYF,TGTGCCAGCAGCCTCCGAGGCCCAAGGACAGATACGCAGTATTTT
TRBD1,TRBJ1-6,few,TRBV30,18,CAWSGGTGLRPLNSPLHF,TGTGCCTGGAGTGGGGGGACAGGGCTAAGGCCTCTAAATTCACCCCTCCACTTT
TRBD1,TRBJ2-7,NA,TRBV23-1,18,CASSQSSDRAEEVYEQYF,TGCGCCAGCAGTCAATCGAGTGACAGGGCCGAAGAAGTCTACGAGCAGTACTTC
NA,TRBJ1-2,once,TRBV28,13,CASSLSQLYGYTF,TGTGCCAGCAGTTTATCACAGCTCTATGGCTACACCTTC
TRBD2,TRBJ2-3,once,TRBV28,12,CALGGMGDTQYF,TGTGCTCTCGGGGGGATGGGGGATACGCAGTATTTT
NA,TRBJ2-5,NA,TRBV18,13,CASSSTGQETQYF,TGTGCCAGCTCATCTACAGGCCAAGAGACCCAGTACTTC
TRBD1,TRBJ2-1,NA,TRBV18,16,CASSPEGQISYNEQFF,TGTGCCAGCTCACCCGAGGGACAGATATCCTACAATGAGCAGTTCTTC
NA,TRBJ1-1,NA,TRBV9,13,CASSGQGITEAFF,TGTGCCAGCAGCGGGCAGGGAATCACTGAAGCTTTCTTT
TRBD1,TRBJ1-1,NA,TRBV20-1,14,CSASRQGMNTEAFF,TGCAGTGCTAGTCGACAGGGGATGAACACTGAAGCTTTCTTT
TRBD1,TRBJ2-3,NA,TRBV29-1,13,CSVGGQGDGTQYF,TGCAGCGTTGGGGGACAGGGGGACGGTACGCAGTATTTT
TRBD1,TRBJ2-3,NA,TRBV9,16,CASSVVDRGSPGTQYF,TGTGCCAGCAGCGTAGTGGACAGGGGGTCCCCAGGTACGCAGTATTTT
NA,TRBJ2-5,NA,TRBV5-6,14,CASSNRQAGETQYF,TGTGCCAGCAGTAATCGACAGGCCGGGGAGACCCAGTACTTC
TRBD1,TRBJ1-1,NA,TRBV5-1,14,CASSWDRGNTEAFF,TGCGCCAGCAGCTGGGACAGGGGGAACACTGAAGCTTTCTTT